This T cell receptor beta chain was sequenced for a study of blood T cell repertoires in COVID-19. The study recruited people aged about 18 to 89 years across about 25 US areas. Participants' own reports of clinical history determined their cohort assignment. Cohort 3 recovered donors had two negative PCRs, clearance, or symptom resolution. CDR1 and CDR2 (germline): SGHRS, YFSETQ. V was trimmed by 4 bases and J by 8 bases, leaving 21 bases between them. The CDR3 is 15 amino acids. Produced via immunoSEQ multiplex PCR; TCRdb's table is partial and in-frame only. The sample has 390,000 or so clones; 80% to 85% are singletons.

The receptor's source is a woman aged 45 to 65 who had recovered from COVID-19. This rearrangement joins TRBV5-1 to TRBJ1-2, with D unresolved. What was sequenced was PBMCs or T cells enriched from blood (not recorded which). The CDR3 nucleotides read TGCGCCAGCAGCGGTTTGGACGGACTCGGAGTGGGCTACACCTTC. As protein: CASSGLDGLGVGYTF.